The clone carrying this T cell receptor beta chain was seen a few times. Using its own MiXCR run on the 5' RACE reads, TCRdb lists one record per CDR3 protein. The table lists more than 80,000 distinct CDR3 sequences, 9.5% to 15% of them singletons, with around 26% in the top ten. This CDR3 is built from 12 residues. In germline, CDR1 is SGHVS, CDR2 FNYEAQ. V was clipped by 5 bases and J by 3 bases, with 4 bases between them. The record originates from a study of T-cell memory formation after mild COVID-19. This TCR was sampled from an adult woman who had mild COVID-19 (a few samples of this study predate the infection). Cell type and time point are not known. This sequence joins TRBV7-6 and TRBJ2-2, with D uncertain. Sample: PBMCs or a T cell subset sorted from them (not recorded which). The CDR3 protein is CASSPDTGELFF. CDR3 DNA: TGTGCCAGCAGCCCAGACACCGGGGAGCTGTTTTTT.